Below, one TCR beta chain is given with its context. This clone's antigen is unknown. Its ends do not fully match the called genes, so a read error is possible. The data were taken from a study of shared T cell receptors in the human thymus listed by TCRdb under 2021. In the study overall: The study examined how self-reactive, shared T-cell receptor alpha chains are generated in the human thymus.

The CDR3 contains 15 residues, cysteine and phenylalanine counted. CDR3 DNA is the only sequence kept; it has 45 bases, read in frame from the first base. CDR1 and CDR2 (SNHLY, FYNNEI) derive from the germline V gene. Library construction relied on the immunoSEQ multiplex PCR assay. TCRdb re-hosts the immuneACCESS table, in-frame sequences only. Its copies lack some clones; in the studies checked, an unresolved V gene accounts for under half of them, and the cause for the rest is not known. For this sample the table gives fewer than 700,000 clones, of which roughly 90% were detected only once. The ten largest clonotypes hold around 0.01% of the sample. These data also formed part of another study, on human thymus T cells. The second study reports: In Finland, the donors were immunologically healthy infants who were having open corrective cardiac surgery for congenital heart defects. Thymus tissue was obtained as surgical resects removed during corrective cardiac surgery. Usage of V and J gene segments appeared to be biased in both the thymic and the peripheral blood repertoires. According to the related research, thymic TCR repertoires were highly overlapping among unrelated individuals. The study described the TCR alpha and beta repertoires in about eight infant thymus samples and a few matching peripheral blood samples. The infant donors were about 7 to 244 days old, and the cohort included six or seven males and a couple of females. Thymocytes were mechanically released from the tissue and were stored as pellets of roughly 9-31 million cells at -70 degrees C. A QIAsymphony instrument was used to extract genomic DNA from frozen cell pellets. Using the immunoSEQ multiplex PCR assay, the TCRB and TCRAD loci were amplified from a standardized quantity of quality-controlled genomic DNA. The amplicons spanned the V(D)J region and were long enough to cover the CDR3 and allow V and J genes to be identified. The amplicons were sequenced on an Illumina platform via the commercial immunoSEQ service. Corrections for primer bias and sequencing errors followed previously described methods, while TCRAD and TCRB definitions were based on the IMGT database. immunoSEQ Analyzer 3.0 and VDJTools were used for repertoire analysis, which covered basic statistics, V/J segment usage, diversity estimates, rarefaction and pairwise overlap. Chao1, ChaoE, Efron-Thisted, Shannon and inverse Simpson indices were used to estimate diversity, which was also estimated on datasets down-sampled to the smallest sample. For repertoire overlap, CDR3 nucleotide sequence, V gene and J gene had to match strictly, and clustering was done by Jaccard-based multidimensional scaling. On average, thymus samples yielded around 850,000 unique TCRB clonotypes, whereas blood samples yielded some 85,000.

Sample: thymocytes. This TCR came from a boy under two years old with a congenital heart defect. Donor details come from another sample of the same person, matched by shared clones. The V and J segments used are TRBV2 and TRBJ1-5; 9 central bases correspond to TRBD1. The DNA sequence is TGTGCCAGCAGGGAAGGGACAGGGCCCAATCAGCCCCAGCATTTT. This codes for CASREGTGPNQPQHF.